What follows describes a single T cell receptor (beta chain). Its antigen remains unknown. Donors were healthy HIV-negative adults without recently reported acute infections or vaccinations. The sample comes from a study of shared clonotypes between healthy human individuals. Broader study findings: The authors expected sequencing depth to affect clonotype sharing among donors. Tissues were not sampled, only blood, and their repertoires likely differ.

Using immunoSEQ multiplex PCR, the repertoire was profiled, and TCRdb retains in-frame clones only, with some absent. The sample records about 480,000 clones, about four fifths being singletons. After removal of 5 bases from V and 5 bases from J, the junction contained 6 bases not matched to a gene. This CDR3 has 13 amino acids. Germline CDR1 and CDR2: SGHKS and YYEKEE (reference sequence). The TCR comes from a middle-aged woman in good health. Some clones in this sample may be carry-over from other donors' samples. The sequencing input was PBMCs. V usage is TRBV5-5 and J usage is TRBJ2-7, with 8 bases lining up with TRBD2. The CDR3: CASSTPGGDEQYF. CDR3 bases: TGTGCCAGCAGTACCCCGGGGGGGGACGAGCAGTACTTC.